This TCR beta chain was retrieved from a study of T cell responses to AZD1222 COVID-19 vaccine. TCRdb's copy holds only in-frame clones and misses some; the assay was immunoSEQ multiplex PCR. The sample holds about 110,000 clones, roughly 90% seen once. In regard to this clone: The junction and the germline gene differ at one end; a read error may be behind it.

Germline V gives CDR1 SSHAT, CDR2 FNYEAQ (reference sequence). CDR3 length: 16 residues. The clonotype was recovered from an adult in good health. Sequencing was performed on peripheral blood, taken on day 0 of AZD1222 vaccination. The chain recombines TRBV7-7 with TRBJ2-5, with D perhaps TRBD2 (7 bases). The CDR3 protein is CASSLGAGAAQETQYF. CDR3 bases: TGTGCTAGCAGCTTAGGGGCGGGGGCGGCCCAAGAGACCCAGTACTTC.